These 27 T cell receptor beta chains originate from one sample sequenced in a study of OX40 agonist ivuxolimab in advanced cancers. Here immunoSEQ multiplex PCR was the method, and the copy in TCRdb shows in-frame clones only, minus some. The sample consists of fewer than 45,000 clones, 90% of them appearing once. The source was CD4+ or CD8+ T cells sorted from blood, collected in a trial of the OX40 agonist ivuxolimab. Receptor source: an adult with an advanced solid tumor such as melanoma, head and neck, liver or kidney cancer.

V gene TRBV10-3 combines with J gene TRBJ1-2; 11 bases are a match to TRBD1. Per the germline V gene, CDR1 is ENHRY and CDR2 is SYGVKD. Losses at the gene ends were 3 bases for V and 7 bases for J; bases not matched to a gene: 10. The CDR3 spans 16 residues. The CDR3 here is CAISEFPGTGGRGYTF. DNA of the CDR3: TGTGCCATCAGTGAATTCCCCGGGACAGGGGGACGTGGCTACACCTTC.

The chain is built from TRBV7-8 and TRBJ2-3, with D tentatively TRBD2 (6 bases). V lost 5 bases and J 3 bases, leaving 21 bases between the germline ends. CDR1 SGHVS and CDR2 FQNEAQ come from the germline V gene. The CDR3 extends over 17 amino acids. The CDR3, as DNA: TGTGCCAGCAGCCCCCGCAGGAGGGCGCGTGAGACAGATACGCAGTATTTT. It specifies CASSPRRRARETDTQYF. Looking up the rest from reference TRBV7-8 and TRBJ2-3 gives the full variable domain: GAGVSQSPRYKVAKRGQDVALRCDPISGHVSLFWYQQALGQGPEFLTYFQNEAQLDKSGLPSDRFFAERPEGSVSTLKIQRTQQEDSAVYLCASSPRRRARETDTQYFGPGTRLTVL.

CDR3 amino acids: CASSPRQGYTGELFF. CDR3 nucleotide sequence: TGCGCCAGCAGCCCCCGACAGGGTTACACCGGGGAGCTGTTTTTT. The genes are TRBV5-1 and TRBJ2-2, with 7 positions matching TRBD1. V lost 4 bases and J lost 3; bases outside the gene matches: 6. Germline loops: CDR1 SGHRS, CDR2 YFSETQ. This CDR3 is 15 amino acids long.

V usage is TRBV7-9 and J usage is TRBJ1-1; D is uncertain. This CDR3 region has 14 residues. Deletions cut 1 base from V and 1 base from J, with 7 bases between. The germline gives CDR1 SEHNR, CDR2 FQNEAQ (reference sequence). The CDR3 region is CASSLGPQNTEAFF. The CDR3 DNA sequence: TGTGCCAGCAGCTTAGGACCCCAGAACACTGAAGCTTTCTTT.

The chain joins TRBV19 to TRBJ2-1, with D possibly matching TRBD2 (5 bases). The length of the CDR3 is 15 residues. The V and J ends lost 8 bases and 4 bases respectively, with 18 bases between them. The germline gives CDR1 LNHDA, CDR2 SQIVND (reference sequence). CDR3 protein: CASLGLAGPYNEQFF. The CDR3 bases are TGTGCCAGTCTCGGACTGGCGGGTCCTTACAATGAGCAGTTCTTC.

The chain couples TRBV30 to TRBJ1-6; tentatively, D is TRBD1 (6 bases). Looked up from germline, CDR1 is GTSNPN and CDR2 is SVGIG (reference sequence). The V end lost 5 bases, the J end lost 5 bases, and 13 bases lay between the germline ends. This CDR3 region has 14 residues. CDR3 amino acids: CAWARTVNNSPLHF. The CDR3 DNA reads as TGTGCCTGGGCGAGGACAGTCAATAATTCACCCCTCCACTTT. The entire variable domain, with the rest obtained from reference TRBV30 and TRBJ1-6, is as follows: SQTIHQWPATLVQPVGSPLSLECTVEGTSNPNLYWYRQAAGRGLQLLFYSVGIGQISSEVPQNLSASRPQDRQFILSSKKLLLSDSGFYLCAWARTVNNSPLHFGNGTRLTVT.

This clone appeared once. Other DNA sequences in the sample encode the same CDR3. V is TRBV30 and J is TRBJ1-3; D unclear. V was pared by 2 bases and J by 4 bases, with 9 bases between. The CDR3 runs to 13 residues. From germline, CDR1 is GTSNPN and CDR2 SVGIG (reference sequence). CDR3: CAWSWTGGNTIYF. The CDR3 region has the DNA TGTGCCTGGAGTTGGACGGGCGGAAACACCATATATTTT.

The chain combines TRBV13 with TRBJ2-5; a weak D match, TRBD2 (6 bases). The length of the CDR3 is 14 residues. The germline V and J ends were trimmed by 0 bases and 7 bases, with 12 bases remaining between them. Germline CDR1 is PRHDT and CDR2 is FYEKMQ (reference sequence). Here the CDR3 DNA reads TGTGCCAGCAGCTTAGGAGCGGGTTCGGGGACCCAGTACTTC. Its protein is CASSLGAGSGTQYF.

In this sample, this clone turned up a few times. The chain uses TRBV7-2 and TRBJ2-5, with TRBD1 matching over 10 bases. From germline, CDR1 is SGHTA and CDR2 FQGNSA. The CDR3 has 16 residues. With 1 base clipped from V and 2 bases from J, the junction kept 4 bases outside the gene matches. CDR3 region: CASSLGWTGGQETQYF. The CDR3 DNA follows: TGTGCCAGCAGCTTAGGGTGGACAGGGGGTCAAGAGACCCAGTACTTC.

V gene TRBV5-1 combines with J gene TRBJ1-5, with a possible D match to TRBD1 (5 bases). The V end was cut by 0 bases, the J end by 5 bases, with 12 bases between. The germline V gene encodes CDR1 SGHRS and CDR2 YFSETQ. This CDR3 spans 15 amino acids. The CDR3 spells CASSLAPGGDQPQHF. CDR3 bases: TGCGCCAGCAGCTTGGCCCCGGGGGGTGATCAGCCCCAGCATTTT.

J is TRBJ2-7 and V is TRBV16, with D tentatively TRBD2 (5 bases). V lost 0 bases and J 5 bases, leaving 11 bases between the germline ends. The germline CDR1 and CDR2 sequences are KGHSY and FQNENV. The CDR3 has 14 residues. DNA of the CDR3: TGTGCCAGCAGCCAATCGACGCGGGTAAACGAGCAGTACTTC. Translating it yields CASSQSTRVNEQYF.

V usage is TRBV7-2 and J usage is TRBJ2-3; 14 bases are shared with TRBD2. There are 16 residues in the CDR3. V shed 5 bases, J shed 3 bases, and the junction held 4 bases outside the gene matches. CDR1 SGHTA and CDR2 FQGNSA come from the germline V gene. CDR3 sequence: CASSPGTSGSTDTQYF. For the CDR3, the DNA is TGTGCCAGCAGCCCTGGGACTAGCGGGAGTACAGATACGCAGTATTTT.

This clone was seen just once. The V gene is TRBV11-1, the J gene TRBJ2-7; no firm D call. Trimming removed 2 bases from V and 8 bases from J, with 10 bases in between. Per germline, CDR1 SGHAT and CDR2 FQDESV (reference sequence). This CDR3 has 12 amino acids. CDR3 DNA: TGTGCCAGCAGCTTAAGCCAGATAAAGCAGTACTTC. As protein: CASSLSQIKQYF.

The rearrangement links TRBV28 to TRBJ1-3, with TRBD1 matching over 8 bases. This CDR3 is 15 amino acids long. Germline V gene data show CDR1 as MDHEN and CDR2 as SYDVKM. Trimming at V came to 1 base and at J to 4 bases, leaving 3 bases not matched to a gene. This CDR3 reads CASSLFRDRGNTIYF. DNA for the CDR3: TGTGCCAGCAGTTTATTTCGGGACAGGGGAAACACCATATATTTT.

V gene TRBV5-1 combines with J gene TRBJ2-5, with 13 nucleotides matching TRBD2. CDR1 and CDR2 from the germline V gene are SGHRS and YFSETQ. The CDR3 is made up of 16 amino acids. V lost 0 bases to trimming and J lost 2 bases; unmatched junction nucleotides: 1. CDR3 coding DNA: TGCGCCAGCAGCTTGGGGGGACTAGCGGGACAAGAGACCCAGTACTTC. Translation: CASSLGGLAGQETQYF. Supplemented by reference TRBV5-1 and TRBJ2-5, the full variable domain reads KAGVTQTPRYLIKTRGQQVTLSCSPISGHRSVSWYQQTPGQGLQFLFEYFSETQRNKGNFPGRFSGRQFSNSRSEMNVSTLELGDSALYLCASSLGGLAGQETQYFGPGTRLLVL.

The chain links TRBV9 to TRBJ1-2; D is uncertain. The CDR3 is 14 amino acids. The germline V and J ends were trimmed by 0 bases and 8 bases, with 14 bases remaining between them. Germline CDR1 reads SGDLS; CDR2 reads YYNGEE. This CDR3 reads CASSVDREVGGYTF. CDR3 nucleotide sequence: TGTGCCAGCAGCGTAGATCGCGAGGTCGGAGGCTACACCTTC.

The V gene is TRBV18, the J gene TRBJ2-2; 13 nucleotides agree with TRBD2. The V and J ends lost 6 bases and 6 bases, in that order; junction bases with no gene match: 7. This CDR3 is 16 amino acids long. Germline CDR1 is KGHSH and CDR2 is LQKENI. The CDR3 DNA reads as TGTGCCAGCTCTCGAGGACTAGCGGGAGTTTCCGGGGAGCTGTTTTTT. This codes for CASSRGLAGVSGELFF.

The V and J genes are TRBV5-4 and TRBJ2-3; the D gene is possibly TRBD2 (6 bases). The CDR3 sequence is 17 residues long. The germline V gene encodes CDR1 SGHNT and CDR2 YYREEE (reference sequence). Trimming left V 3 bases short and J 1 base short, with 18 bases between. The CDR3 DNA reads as TGTGCCAGCAGCTCACCCCGCGGGGCCTTTGGCACAGATACGCAGTATTTT. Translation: CASSSPRGAFGTDTQYF.

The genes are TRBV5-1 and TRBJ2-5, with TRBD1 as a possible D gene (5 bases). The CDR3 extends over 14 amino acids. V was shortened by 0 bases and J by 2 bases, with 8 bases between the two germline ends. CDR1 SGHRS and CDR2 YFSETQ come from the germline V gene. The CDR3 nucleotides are TGCGCCAGCAGCTTGGCCCCAGGGCAAGAGACCCAGTACTTC. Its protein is CASSLAPGQETQYF.

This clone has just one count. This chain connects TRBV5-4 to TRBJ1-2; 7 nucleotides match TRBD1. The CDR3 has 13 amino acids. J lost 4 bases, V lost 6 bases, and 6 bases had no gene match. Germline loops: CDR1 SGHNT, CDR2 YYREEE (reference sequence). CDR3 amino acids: CASTPRQGYGYTF. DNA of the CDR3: TGTGCCAGCACCCCTCGACAGGGCTATGGCTACACCTTC. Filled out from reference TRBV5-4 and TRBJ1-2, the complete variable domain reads ETGVTQSPTHLIKTRGQQVTLRCSSQSGHNTVSWYQQALGQGPQFIFQYYREEENGRGNFPPRFSGLQFPNYSSELNVNALELDDSALYLCASTPRQGYGYTFGSGTRLTVV.

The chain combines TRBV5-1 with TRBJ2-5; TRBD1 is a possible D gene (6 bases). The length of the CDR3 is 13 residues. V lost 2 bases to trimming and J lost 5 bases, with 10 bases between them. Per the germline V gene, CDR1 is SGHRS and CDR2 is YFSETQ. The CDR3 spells CASSLQGAETQYF. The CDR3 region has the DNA TGCGCCAGCAGCTTACAGGGTGCGGAGACCCAGTACTTC.

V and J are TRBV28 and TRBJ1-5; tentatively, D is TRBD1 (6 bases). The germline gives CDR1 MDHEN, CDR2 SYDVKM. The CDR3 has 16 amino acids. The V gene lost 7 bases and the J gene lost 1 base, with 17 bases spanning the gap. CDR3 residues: CASTEEGGLSNQPQHF. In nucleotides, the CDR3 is TGTGCCAGCACCGAGGAGGGGGGCCTAAGCAATCAGCCCCAGCATTTT.

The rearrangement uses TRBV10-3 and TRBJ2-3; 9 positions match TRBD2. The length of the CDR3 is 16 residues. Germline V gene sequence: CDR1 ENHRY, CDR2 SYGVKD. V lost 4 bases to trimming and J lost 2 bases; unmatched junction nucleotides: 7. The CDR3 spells CAISVGSGSATDTQYF. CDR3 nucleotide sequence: TGTGCCATCAGTGTGGGTAGCGGGAGTGCCACAGATACGCAGTATTTT.

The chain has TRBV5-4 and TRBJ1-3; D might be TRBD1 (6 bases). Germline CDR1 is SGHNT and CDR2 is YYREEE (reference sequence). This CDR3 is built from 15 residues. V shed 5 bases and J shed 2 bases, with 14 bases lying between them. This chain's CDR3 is CASSIQGPTGNTIYF. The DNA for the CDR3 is TGTGCCAGCAGTATACAGGGCCCCACTGGAAACACCATATATTTT.

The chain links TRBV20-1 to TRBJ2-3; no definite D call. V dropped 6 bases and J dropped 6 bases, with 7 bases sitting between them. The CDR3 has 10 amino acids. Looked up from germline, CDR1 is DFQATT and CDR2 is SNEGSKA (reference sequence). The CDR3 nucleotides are TGCAGTGCCGGCGCGGATACGCAGTATTTT. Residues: CSAGADTQYF.

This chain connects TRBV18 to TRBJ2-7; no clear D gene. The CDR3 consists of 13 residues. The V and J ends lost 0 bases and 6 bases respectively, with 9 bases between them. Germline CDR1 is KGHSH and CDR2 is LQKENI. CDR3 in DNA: TGTGCCAGCTCACCACCACTATCGGGCGAGCAGTACTTC. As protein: CASSPPLSGEQYF.

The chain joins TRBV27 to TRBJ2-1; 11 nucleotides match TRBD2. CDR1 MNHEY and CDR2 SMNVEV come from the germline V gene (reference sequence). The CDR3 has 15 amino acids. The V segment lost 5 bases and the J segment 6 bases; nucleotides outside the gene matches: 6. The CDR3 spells CASSLGLAGRNEQFF. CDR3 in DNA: TGTGCCAGCAGTCTTGGACTAGCGGGCCGCAATGAGCAGTTCTTC.